The clone carrying this TCR beta chain was seen many times. Its antigen is undetermined. The data belong to a study of T cell repertoires in cytomegalovirus infection. At the level of the study: An indication of both CMV infection and matching HLA type came from public TCR beta signatures. Study findings and constraints: In two of eight donors, the top clonotype was HLA-C-restricted CMV-specific. Summed frequency of shared TCR beta families picked out CMV carriers who also had the relevant HLA.

TCRdb ran MiXCR on the reads and lists one entry per CDR3 protein. The sample consists of about 530,000 distinct CDR3 sequences, 26% of them appearing once. Material: PBMCs. This TCR was recovered from a human donor in good health (CMV status not recorded). Some clones in this sample may be carry-over from other donors' samples.

In DNA form, the CDR3 reads TGTGCCAGGGCCCGAAGAGGGAAGAACTATGGCTACACCTTC. Translating gives CARARRGKNYGYTF. The chain joins TRBV12-3 or TRBV12-4 to TRBJ1-2, with D uncertain. The CDR3 spans 14 residues. Trimming left V 9 bases short and J 2 bases short, with 16 bases between.